This T cell receptor beta chain comes out of a study of spatial heterogeneity in lung cancer. About the research overall: A T cell module score from matched bulk RNA-seq correlated strongly with TCR transcript counts in tumor regions. General observations from the study: Numbers of ubiquitous and regional expanded TCRs tracked ubiquitous and regional nonsynonymous mutation counts, respectively. Expanded alpha and beta TCR counts within tumors tracked tumor mutation counts.

In germline, CDR1 is MDHEN, CDR2 SYDVKM. There are 14 residues in the CDR3. Trimming took 2 bases from V and 8 from J; bases not matched to a gene: 3. Each CDR3 protein is one row after TCRdb ran MiXCR on the 5' RACE reads. The sample gives about 100,000 distinct CDR3 sequences, approximately 4% of which show up once; 21% is in the top ten. This clonotype was counted ten times or more. Its target is unknown. As to time point: sample taken at primary tumor resection. The 55 to 90 donors had untreated early-stage non-small cell lung cancer. V is TRBV28 and J is TRBJ1-6; 7 bases are a match to TRBD1. This sequence was found in a male donor with early-stage non-small cell lung cancer. The sequencing here drew on lung tumor tissue, taken at surgery. For the CDR3, the DNA is TGTGCCAGCAGTTTAAGGACAGGTTATTCACCCCTCCACTTT. This encodes CASSLRTGYSPLHF.